The 32 T cell receptor beta chains reported below all come from one sample, sequenced in a study of response to subunit inactivated influenza vaccine. TCRdb passed the RT-PCR reads through MiXCR, listing each CDR3 protein once. The repertoire holds 610,000 or so distinct CDR3 sequences, with 14% as singletons. The source material was PBMCs from blood, sampled roughly 12 days after vaccination. The source is a man aged 50 to 60 who received an inactivated influenza vaccine.

The chain recombines TRBV4-2 with TRBJ1-4, with D possibly being TRBD1 (6 bases). Germline V gene data show CDR1 as LGHNA and CDR2 as YNFKEQ. V was shortened by 3 bases and J by 3 bases, with 11 bases between the two germline ends. The CDR3 runs 15 residues. The CDR3 DNA reads TGTGCCAGCAGCCAGGCCCAGGGGCCTAATGAAAAACTGTTTTTT. It encodes CASSQAQGPNEKLFF.

The rearrangement joins TRBV12-3 or TRBV12-4 to TRBJ1-1; perhaps TRBD1 as D (6 bases). Deletions cut 6 bases from V and 7 bases from J, with 12 bases between. The CDR3 is made up of 12 amino acids. CDR3: CASSRGTDEAFF. DNA for the CDR3: TGTGCCAGCAGCAGGGGAACAGATGAAGCTTTCTTT.

J is TRBJ1-1 and V is TRBV5-6; D not resolved. The germline CDR1 and CDR2 sequences are SGHDT and YYEEEE. This CDR3 region has 14 residues. V was pared by 4 bases and J by 4 bases, with 14 bases between. The CDR3 is CASSPGGRVTEAFF. CDR3 sequence (DNA): TGTGCCAGCAGCCCCGGAGGGCGGGTCACTGAAGCTTTCTTT.

There are many counts of this clonotype. The chain joins TRBV7-2 to TRBJ2-7; TRBD2 matches 11 bases. With 4 bases clipped from V and 4 bases from J, the junction kept 6 bases outside the gene matches. Germline loops: CDR1 SGHTA, CDR2 FQGNSA. The CDR3 is 15 amino acids. CDR3 protein: CASSSTSGRSYEQYF. The CDR3 DNA reads as TGTGCCAGCAGCTCAACTAGCGGGAGATCTTACGAGCAGTACTTC.

This clonotype was counted between two and nine times. The rearrangement joins TRBV5-1 to TRBJ1-4, with 8 bases fitting TRBD1. Germline V gene sequence: CDR1 SGHRS, CDR2 YFSETQ. The CDR3 is 13 residues long. V dropped 4 bases and J dropped 8; count of bases not matched to a gene: 4. The CDR3 DNA follows: TGCGCCAGCAGCCGCGGACAGGGCGAAAAACTGTTTTTT. Translating it yields CASSRGQGEKLFF.

This clonotype was seen a handful of times. The chain carries TRBV20-1 and TRBJ2-7; a possible D gene is TRBD2 (5 bases). V lost 6 bases and J 6 bases, leaving 12 bases between the germline ends. CDR1 is DFQATT, CDR2 SNEGSKA, per germline (reference sequence). CDR3 length equals 11 residues. CDR3 sequence (DNA): TGCAGTGCCAATAGAGGAGGCGAGCAGTACTTC. Its translation: CSANRGGEQYF.

The chain joins TRBV11-2 to TRBJ2-1; D is possibly TRBD2 (5 bases). The CDR3 runs to 12 residues. Germline V lookup: CDR1 SGHAT, CDR2 FQNNGV. Trimming shortened V by 2 bases and J by 9 bases, and 8 bases separated the two germline ends. CDR3 amino acids: CASSLSGIEQFF. The CDR3 DNA follows: TGTGCCAGCAGCTTATCGGGAATTGAGCAGTTCTTC.

This clonotype was found a few times. The J gene is TRBJ2-4, the V gene TRBV19; D not certain. Germline assignment: CDR1 LNHDA and CDR2 SQIVND (reference sequence). Trimming left V 0 bases short and J 1 base short, with 13 bases between. This CDR3 spans 17 amino acids. The CDR3 region has the DNA TGTGCCAGTAGTATAGATCTGGGGTTATTGGCCAAAAACATTCAGTACTTC. Translating gives CASSIDLGLLAKNIQYF. Variable domain in full (rest from reference TRBV19 and TRBJ2-4): DGGITQSPKYLFRKEGQNVTLSCEQNLNHDAMYWYRQDPGQGLRLIYYSQIVNDFQKGDIAEGYSVSREKKESFPLTVTSAQKNPTAFYLCASSIDLGLLAKNIQYFGAGTRLSVL.

The table lists this clonotype with a few counts. The V gene is TRBV7-9, the J gene TRBJ2-3, with 8 bases that match TRBD1. The CDR3 runs to 14 residues. CDR1 SEHNR and CDR2 FQNEAQ come from the germline V gene (reference sequence). The V segment lost 4 bases and the J segment 4 bases; nucleotides outside the gene matches: 4. The CDR3 sequence: CASSWGTGSDTQYF. The CDR3 coding sequence is TGTGCCAGCAGCTGGGGGACAGGATCAGATACGCAGTATTTT.

This clonotype showed up just a few times. This sequence joins TRBV14 and TRBJ2-2; D remains unclear. This CDR3 has 14 amino acids. Germline lookup yields CDR1 SGHDN and CDR2 FVKESK. V gave up 4 bases and J gave up 0 bases, with 6 bases separating them. CDR3 loop: CASSPRANTGELFF. DNA of the CDR3: TGTGCCAGCAGCCCCCGGGCGAACACCGGGGAGCTGTTTTTT. Using reference TRBV14 and TRBJ2-2 for the parts outside the CDR3, the full variable domain is EAGVTQFPSHSVIEKGQTVTLRCDPISGHDNLYWYRRVMGKEIKFLLHFVKESKQDESGMPNNRFLAERTGGTYSTLKVQPAELEDSGVYFCASSPRANTGELFFGEGSRLTVL.

The table lists this clonotype with a few counts. The chain links TRBV7-2 to TRBJ2-3; 7 positions match TRBD2. Germline CDR1 SGHTA, CDR2 FQGNSA. This CDR3 has 15 residues. The ends lost 4 bases at V and 3 bases at J; junction bases unmatched: 7. Here the CDR3 reads CASSSQLASTDTQYF. In DNA, the CDR3 is TGTGCCAGCAGCTCCCAACTAGCGTCGACAGATACGCAGTATTTT.

The V call is TRBV14, the J call TRBJ2-7; 9 bases match TRBD2. Germline lookup yields CDR1 SGHDN and CDR2 FVKESK. The junction had 5 bases not matched to a gene; V was cut back by 0 bases and J by 5 bases. This CDR3 region has 15 residues. CDR3 nucleotides: TGTGCCAGCAGCCAAGAGGGACTAGCATTCGACGAGCAGTACTTC. Its protein product is CASSQEGLAFDEQYF.

The rearrangement links TRBV12-3 or TRBV12-4 to TRBJ2-3; D is ambiguous. Trimming removed 7 bases at V and 7 bases at J, with 24 bases between. The CDR3 is made up of 16 amino acids. CDR3 sequence: CASTATPRLRTYTQYF. CDR3 DNA: TGTGCCAGCACCGCCACTCCAAGGCTCAGGACCTATACGCAGTATTTT.

The chain is built from TRBV7-9 and TRBJ2-3; TRBD2 matches at 13 bases. The germline V gene encodes CDR1 SEHNR and CDR2 FQNEAQ (reference sequence). The trim removed 2 bases at V and 2 bases at J, leaving 4 bases unmatched. This CDR3 comprises 17 residues. The CDR3 spells CASSLIGTSGTTDTQYF. The CDR3 DNA follows: TGTGCCAGCAGCTTAATAGGGACTAGCGGGACCACAGATACGCAGTATTTT. The full variable domain, with the rest looked up from reference TRBV7-9 and TRBJ2-3, is DTGVSQNPRHKITKRGQNVTFRCDPISEHNRLYWYRQTLGQGPEFLTYFQNEAQLEKSRLLSDRFSAERPKGSFSTLEIQRTEQGDSAMYLCASSLIGTSGTTDTQYFGPGTRLTVL.

This clonotype was recorded at least ten times. The rearrangement joins TRBV27 to TRBJ2-1; D is undetermined. V gave up 0 bases and J gave up 3 bases, with 21 bases separating them. Germline loops: CDR1 MNHEY, CDR2 SMNVEV (reference sequence). CDR3 length: 19 residues. In nucleotides, the CDR3 is TGTGCCAGCAGTTTATCAGGTCCTCACACCCCCGTAAACTACAATGAGCAGTTCTTC. Residues: CASSLSGPHTPVNYNEQFF.

This clonotype was detected only a few times. The rearrangement uses TRBV7-9 and TRBJ2-5; the D call may be TRBD1 or TRBD2 (5 bases each). Per germline, CDR1 SEHNR and CDR2 FQNEAQ (reference sequence). This CDR3 region has 16 residues. Trimming removed 6 bases from V and 9 bases from J, with 26 bases in between. The CDR3 DNA follows: TGTGCCAGCAGTCCCCCGGGGACCCAGCCAAGAAGTCCCCAGTACTTC. Its protein product is CASSPPGTQPRSPQYF.

This clonotype was observed at least ten times. This chain connects TRBV28 to TRBJ2-2, with D tentatively TRBD2 (7 bases). The V gene lost 6 bases and the J gene lost 1 base, with 12 bases spanning the gap. Germline V lookup: CDR1 MDHEN, CDR2 SYDVKM. CDR3 size: 15 residues. The CDR3 region is CASRGGTLNTGELFF. The CDR3 DNA sequence: TGTGCCAGCAGGGGGGGGACACTGAACACCGGGGAGCTGTTTTTT.

V is TRBV28 and J is TRBJ2-1, with D perhaps TRBD1 or TRBD2 (5 bases each). V was cut by 6 bases and J by 8 bases, with 17 bases left in between. The CDR3 loop spans 14 amino acids. Germline V CDR1 and CDR2: MDHEN, SYDVKM. The CDR3 sequence is CASSLRDPWDEQFF. The CDR3 DNA reads as TGTGCCAGCAGCCTCCGGGACCCCTGGGATGAGCAGTTCTTC.

In this sample, this clonotype turned up once. This chain connects TRBV6-5 to TRBJ2-3; no clear D gene. The V end lost 2 bases, the J end lost 1 base, and 7 bases lay between the germline ends. CDR1 and CDR2 from the germline V gene are MNHEY and SVGAGI. This CDR3 comprises 14 residues. The CDR3 is CASSYDSRTDTQYF. The CDR3 DNA sequence: TGTGCCAGCAGTTACGACTCGCGCACAGATACGCAGTATTTT.

This clonotype has a handful of counts. The chain couples TRBV4-1 to TRBJ1-5, with D unresolved. Germline CDR1 reads MGHRA; CDR2 reads YSYEKL. V dropped 0 bases and J dropped 9 bases, with 15 bases sitting between them. The CDR3 is 15 residues long. The CDR3 sequence: CASSQDGRRKGPQHF. CDR3 in DNA: TGCGCCAGCAGCCAAGACGGCCGGAGAAAGGGGCCCCAGCATTTT.

There are many counts of this clonotype. The chain employs TRBV28 and TRBJ2-3, with 7 bases fitting TRBD2. Losses at the gene ends were 2 bases for V and 4 bases for J; bases not matched to a gene: 6. Germline V lookup: CDR1 MDHEN, CDR2 SYDVKM. CDR3 size: 15 residues. The CDR3 is CASSLLTSESDTQYF. The CDR3 DNA reads TGTGCCAGCAGTTTACTAACTAGCGAATCAGATACGCAGTATTTT.

In its sample, this clonotype was seen many times. The chain has TRBV5-1 and TRBJ2-3; D gene unclear. Germline V gives CDR1 SGHRS, CDR2 YFSETQ. The CDR3 sequence is 13 residues long. Trimming pared 4 bases from V and 6 bases from J, leaving 12 bases between. The CDR3: CASSLGPGDTQYF. CDR3 nucleotides: TGCGCCAGCAGCCTAGGACCCGGGGATACGCAGTATTTT.

This clonotype has more than one count but fewer than ten. This sequence joins TRBV5-1 and TRBJ1-1; D is ambiguous. This CDR3 contains 14 residues. The germline CDR1 and CDR2 sequences are SGHRS and YFSETQ. Trimming took 6 bases from V and 4 from J, leaving 16 bases between them. CDR3 sequence reads: CASTTGSASTEAFF. CDR3 in DNA: TGCGCCAGCACCACTGGGTCGGCGAGCACTGAAGCTTTCTTT.

This chain joins TRBV19 and TRBJ2-6, with unresolved D. Trimming left V 3 bases short and J 3 bases short, with 6 bases between. The CDR3 loop spans 14 amino acids. Germline values: CDR1 LNHDA, CDR2 SQIVND (reference sequence). DNA for the CDR3: TGTGCCAGTAGTATGGGGTTTGGGGCCAACGTCCTGACTTTC. Translated: CASSMGFGANVLTF.

The chain joins TRBV5-1 to TRBJ2-3; 7 bases agree with TRBD2. V shed 4 bases, J shed 4 bases, and the junction held 9 bases outside the gene matches. Germline assignment: CDR1 SGHRS and CDR2 YFSETQ. The CDR3 sequence is 15 residues long. CDR3 protein: CASSATGRESDTQYF. As DNA, the CDR3 is TGCGCCAGCAGCGCCACTGGGCGGGAGTCAGATACGCAGTATTTT.

The chain recombines TRBV18 with TRBJ2-1, with 9 bases matching TRBD2. V was pared by 3 bases and J by 9 bases, with 15 bases of the junction left unmatched. Germline lookup yields CDR1 KGHSH and CDR2 LQKENI. The length of the CDR3 is 17 residues. CDR3: CASSPPNSGRILVEQFF. The CDR3, as DNA: TGTGCCAGCTCACCTCCGAATAGCGGGAGAATTCTGGTTGAGCAGTTCTTC.

This clonotype was observed a few times. The chain combines TRBV20-1 with TRBJ2-3; 7 bases align to TRBD1. Unmatched junction bases numbered 4, after V lost 3 bases and J lost 1 base. The CDR3 has 14 amino acids. From germline, CDR1 is DFQATT and CDR2 SNEGSKA (reference sequence). The CDR3 is CSASFQGGTDTQYF. Written as DNA, the CDR3 is TGCAGTGCTAGTTTTCAGGGGGGCACAGATACGCAGTATTTT.

V and J are TRBV5-1 and TRBJ2-3, with D perhaps matching TRBD1 or TRBD2 (5 bases each). Germline V CDR1 and CDR2: SGHRS, YFSETQ. The V gene lost 4 bases and the J gene lost 4 bases, with 19 bases spanning the gap. The CDR3 totals 16 residues. CDR3 loop: CASSRELGEFADTQYF. The CDR3 coding sequence is TGCGCCAGCAGCCGCGAGTTGGGGGAGTTCGCAGATACGCAGTATTTT.

The chain couples TRBV20-1 to TRBJ2-5; 10 bases align to TRBD2. The J segment lost 5 bases and the V segment lost 0 bases, leaving 15 bases of the junction unmatched. This CDR3 spans 18 amino acids. Germline CDR1 DFQATT, CDR2 SNEGSKA (reference sequence). The CDR3 region has the DNA TGCAGTGCTAGAGATACGTCAGCTAGCGGGAGCCCCGGGGAGACCCAGTACTTC. Translation gives CSARDTSASGSPGETQYF.

This chain uses TRBV5-1 with TRBJ1-4; unclear D gene. The germline gives CDR1 SGHRS, CDR2 YFSETQ. The ends were cut back, 2 bases at V and 0 bases at J, with 11 bases in the middle. This CDR3 has 16 amino acids. CDR3 sequence: CASSLSSPSTNEKLFF. The CDR3 DNA reads TGCGCCAGCAGCTTATCGTCCCCCTCAACTAATGAAAAACTGTTTTTT. Looking up the rest from reference TRBV5-1 and TRBJ1-4 gives the full variable domain: KAGVTQTPRYLIKTRGQQVTLSCSPISGHRSVSWYQQTPGQGLQFLFEYFSETQRNKGNFPGRFSGRQFSNSRSEMNVSTLELGDSALYLCASSLSSPSTNEKLFFGSGTQLSVL.

The CDR3 here is CASSHLAGQETQYF. The CDR3 DNA reads TGTGCCAGCAGCCATCTAGCGGGCCAAGAGACCCAGTACTTC. V is TRBV12-3 or TRBV12-4 and J is TRBJ2-5; TRBD2 matches at 8 bases. The V gene end was trimmed by 6 bases and the J gene end by 1 base; junction bases not matched to a gene: 4. The CDR3 sequence is 14 residues long.

V usage is TRBV6-5 and J usage is TRBJ1-2; D not resolved. Germline CDR1 and CDR2: MNHEY and SVGAGI. Trimming took off 6 bases at V and 0 bases at J, with 5 bases between the two ends. The CDR3 runs to 12 residues. CDR3 region: CASRFTNYGYTF. As DNA, the CDR3 is TGTGCCAGCAGGTTTACTAACTATGGCTACACCTTC.